The 18 T cell receptor beta chains presented below share a single source sample, sequenced in a study of T-cell memory formation after mild COVID-19. TCRdb re-derived calls from the 5' RACE reads in MiXCR, one entry per CDR3 protein. This sample has 150,000 to 200,000 distinct CDR3 sequences, with approximately 10% found just once. Sequencing was done on a sample of PBMCs or a T cell subset sorted from them (not recorded which). These receptors all stem from a man between 18 and 29 years old who had mild COVID-19 (a few samples of this study predate the infection). Cell type and time point are not known.

In this sample, this clonotype turned up a few times. The rearrangement uses TRBV4-2 and TRBJ1-5; possible D gene TRBD1, 6 bases. CDR1 is LGHNA and CDR2 is YNFKEQ in the germline V gene. Trimming took off 2 bases at V and 4 bases at J, with 12 bases between the two ends. This CDR3 spans 15 amino acids. CDR3 nucleotide sequence: TGTGCCAGCAGCCAAACATATCAGGGGAATCAGCCCCAGCATTTT. Translating gives CASSQTYQGNQPQHF.

In this sample, this clonotype turned up many times. The V and J genes are TRBV4-2 and TRBJ2-3, with D possibly being TRBD2 (5 bases). CDR3 length equals 17 residues. V lost 1 base and J lost 4, with 18 bases in between. Germline CDR1 reads LGHNA; CDR2 reads YNFKEQ. CDR3 sequence (DNA): TGTGCCAGCAGCCAAGTTTGGGCTGCGGGCGGGTCAGATACGCAGTATTTT. Translated, it gives CASSQVWAAGGSDTQYF.

This clonotype was counted many times. This chain connects TRBV7-8 to TRBJ2-7; 7 bases match TRBD1. Germline CDR1 is SGHVS and CDR2 is FQNEAQ. Trimming at V came to 5 bases and at J to 5 bases, leaving 9 bases not matched to a gene. CDR3 length equals 14 residues. CDR3 loop: CASSPRQGYDEQYV. CDR3 bases: TGTGCCAGCAGCCCAAGACAGGGCTACGACGAGCAGTACGTC.

V usage is TRBV20-1 and J usage is TRBJ1-1; D is unclear. CDR1 is DFQATT and CDR2 is SNEGSKA in the germline V gene (reference sequence). V was shortened by 7 bases and J by 5 bases, with 17 bases between the two germline ends. This CDR3 has 13 residues. As DNA, the CDR3 is TGCAGTGGGGTTATACCTACTGAGACTGAAGCTTTCTTT. The encoded protein is CSGVIPTETEAFF.

This clonotype was detected many times. The chain carries TRBV7-9 and TRBJ2-1, with 7 bases aligning to TRBD2. Trimming took 6 bases from V and 5 from J; bases not matched to a gene: 10. CDR1 is SEHNR, CDR2 FQNEAQ, per germline (reference sequence). This CDR3 is 15 amino acids long. Written as DNA, the CDR3 is TGTGCCAGCAGGCTCGTCCGCGGGGGAAACAATGAGCAGTTCTTC. It translates to CASRLVRGGNNEQFF.

V gene TRBV5-4 combines with J gene TRBJ2-7; 8 bases match TRBD2. Germline V CDR1 and CDR2: SGHNT, YYREEE (reference sequence). This CDR3 spans 17 amino acids. V was clipped by 4 bases and J by 0 bases; unmatched bases: 12. CDR3 bases: TGTGCCAGCAGCCTGGGCGGTCTAGCGGGTCTCTCCTACGAGCAGTACTTC. Translated, it gives CASSLGGLAGLSYEQYF.

The rearrangement links TRBV4-3 to TRBJ1-2; possible D gene TRBD1, 6 bases. The CDR3 runs to 15 residues. V was clipped by 1 base and J by 6 bases, with 15 bases between them. Germline CDR1 and CDR2: LGHNA and YSLEER. The CDR3 DNA follows: TGCGCCAGCAGCCAAGGGAGCGGCAGGGGAGATGGCTACACCTTC. It translates to CASSQGSGRGDGYTF.

The chain combines TRBV5-4 with TRBJ2-1; tentatively, D is TRBD1 (5 bases). CDR1 SGHNT and CDR2 YYREEE come from the germline V gene (reference sequence). The CDR3 runs to 13 residues. V gave up 4 bases and J gave up 3 bases, with 8 bases separating them. The CDR3 region is CASSAGHYNEQFF. Written as DNA, the CDR3 is TGTGCCAGCAGCGCCGGACACTACAATGAGCAGTTCTTC.

V gene TRBV2 combines with J gene TRBJ2-7, with D possibly matching TRBD1 (6 bases). V was shortened by 7 bases and J by 0 bases, with 19 bases between the two germline ends. Germline CDR1 and CDR2: SNHLY and FYNNEI. The CDR3 sequence is 16 residues long. This CDR3 reads CASTFGQGTSSYEQYF. In DNA form, the CDR3 reads TGTGCCAGCACCTTCGGGCAGGGGACGAGCTCCTACGAGCAGTACTTC.

This clonotype has more than one count but fewer than ten. J is TRBJ1-1 and V is TRBV6-5, with TRBD1 matching 7 bases. Germline CDR1 and CDR2: MNHEY and SVGAGI. The V and J ends lost 0 bases and 4 bases, in that order; junction bases with no gene match: 5. This CDR3 has 15 residues. CDR3 region: CASSYSLRDSTEAFF. The CDR3 coding sequence is TGTGCCAGCAGTTACTCTCTGCGGGACAGCACTGAAGCTTTCTTT.

The chain joins TRBV7-9 to TRBJ2-3; no reliable D call. V was shortened by 8 bases and J by 4 bases, with 13 bases between the two germline ends. The CDR3 covers 13 residues. Germline V gene sequence: CDR1 SEHNR, CDR2 FQNEAQ (reference sequence). CDR3 coding DNA: TGTGCCAGCGGGTTGGGTGTGGCAGATACGCAGTATTTT. This gives the protein CASGLGVADTQYF.

This clonotype was counted many times. V and J are TRBV7-2 and TRBJ2-1, with a weak D call TRBD1 (5 bases). The CDR3 loop spans 12 amino acids. Per the germline V gene, CDR1 is SGHTA and CDR2 is FQGNSA. The germline V and J ends were trimmed by 6 bases and 4 bases, with 7 bases remaining between them. For the CDR3, the DNA is TGTGCCAGCAGGAGACAGTACAATGAGCAGTTCTTC. This translates into CASRRQYNEQFF.

This clonotype was recorded a few times. This CDR3 reads CASSFRSGDTQYF. The CDR3 DNA follows: TGTGCCAGCAGCTTCAGATCTGGAGATACGCAGTATTTT. This sequence joins TRBV7-2 and TRBJ2-3; D is uncertain. The CDR3 totals 13 residues. Germline loops: CDR1 SGHTA, CDR2 FQGNSA. Between the trimmed V and J ends, which lost 3 bases and 5 bases, there was a span of 9 bases.

This clonotype was recorded a few times. The chain has TRBV6-1 and TRBJ2-1; D unclear. The V end lost 3 bases, the J end lost 12 bases, and 3 bases lay between the germline ends. Germline loops: CDR1 MNHNS, CDR2 SASEGT. The CDR3 loop spans 9 amino acids. CDR3 residues: CASSDGQFF. CDR3 in DNA: TGTGCCAGCAGTGACGGGCAGTTCTTC.

The CDR3 sequence: CASSALVSGQETQYF. CDR3 bases: TGCGCCAGCAGCGCCCTAGTTTCGGGTCAAGAGACCCAGTACTTC. The chain recombines TRBV5-1 with TRBJ2-5, with D unresolved. The germline CDR1 and CDR2 sequences are SGHRS and YFSETQ. The CDR3 spans 15 residues. V dropped 4 bases and J dropped 2 bases, with 15 bases sitting between them.

V and J are TRBV2 and TRBJ2-7, with 8 bases fitting TRBD1. Germline V gene sequence: CDR1 SNHLY, CDR2 FYNNEI. CDR3 length: 14 amino acids. The J segment lost 6 bases and the V segment lost 2 bases, leaving 6 bases of the junction unmatched. The CDR3 nucleotides read TGTGCCAGCAGTGAACAGGGGGCGAGCAGCGAGCAGTACGTC. Its protein product is CASSEQGASSEQYV.

The J gene is TRBJ1-1, the V gene TRBV6-2 or TRBV6-3, with TRBD1 identical over 7 bases. This CDR3 contains 15 residues. CDR1 is MNHEY, CDR2 SVGEGT, per germline. Germline trimming cut 7 bases from V and 5 bases from J; bases unmatched to any gene: 13. Here the CDR3 DNA reads TGTGCCAGCACCGACTGGACAGGTGGGAGGACTGAAGCTTTCTTT. It yields the protein CASTDWTGGRTEAFF.

This clonotype was recorded at least ten times. V is TRBV11-2 and J is TRBJ1-4; D not certain. This CDR3 has 13 residues. With 3 bases removed from V and 4 bases from J, the gap between germline ends came to 6 bases. Germline V gives CDR1 SGHAT, CDR2 FQNNGV. This chain's CDR3 is CASSFSFNEKLFF. In DNA form, the CDR3 reads TGTGCCAGCAGCTTCTCTTTTAATGAAAAACTGTTTTTT.